Included here is one T cell receptor (beta chain) sequence, with context. Clones were read by immunoSEQ multiplex PCR, and TCRdb kept only the in-frame ones, dropping some. The table lists about 110,000 clones, 81% of them singletons. The data were obtained in a study of T cell responses to AZD1222 COVID-19 vaccine. Germline V gives CDR1 MDHEN, CDR2 SYDVKM. The CDR3 covers 14 residues. Between the trimmed V and J ends, which lost 2 bases and 10 bases, there was a span of 15 bases. The material sequenced was peripheral blood, taken on day 0 of AZD1222 vaccination. V usage is TRBV28 and J usage is TRBJ2-1; D is possibly TRBD1 (7 bases). The source of this sequence is an adult in good health. Here the CDR3 reads CASSLRRGADEQFF. The CDR3 bases are TGTGCCAGCAGTTTACGCAGGGGGGCTGACGAGCAGTTCTTC.